This entry lists 10 T cell receptor beta chains sequenced from one sample in a study of T-cell reconstitution after alpha-beta-depleted transplantation in children. The library targeted TCRbeta and was prepared with unique molecular identifiers. TCRdb passed the PCR reads through MiXCR, listing each CDR3 protein once. The table has some 440,000 distinct CDR3 sequences, 15% to 20% seen once. The sample was PBMCs, mostly from graft donor cells, taken 360 days after TCRalphabeta/CD19-depleted stem cell transplant. These receptors all stem from a boy under two years old who had a stem cell transplant for Wiskott-Aldrich syndrome, so the T cells may come from the graft donor.

This clonotype was counted a few times. V and J are TRBV2 and TRBJ2-7; no clear D. V was shortened by 8 bases and J by 3 bases, with 8 bases between the two germline ends. CDR1 is SNHLY, CDR2 FYNNEI, per germline. This CDR3 has 11 amino acids. Here the CDR3 reads CASGIYYEQYF. The DNA of the CDR3 is TGTGCCAGCGGGATCTACTACGAGCAGTACTTC.

This chain's CDR3 is CSAREGRNSNQPQHF. The CDR3, as DNA: TGCAGTGCTAGAGAGGGCAGGAATAGCAATCAGCCCCAGCATTTT. The V call is TRBV20-1, the J call TRBJ1-5, with D uncertain. Trimming cost V 0 bases and J 0 bases, with 9 bases left between them. Germline V gene data show CDR1 as DFQATT and CDR2 as SNEGSKA (reference sequence). The CDR3 totals 15 residues.

V is TRBV10-3 and J is TRBJ2-1; perhaps TRBD1 as D (6 bases). Germline loops: CDR1 ENHRY, CDR2 SYGVKD. The CDR3 spans 13 residues. V gave up 3 bases and J gave up 9 bases, with 12 bases separating them. Here the CDR3 DNA reads TGTGCCATCAGTGATACAGGGTACGGTGAGCAGTTCTTC. It encodes CAISDTGYGEQFF.

The J gene is TRBJ2-1, the V gene TRBV7-8; the match to TRBD2 covers 7 bases. Germline CDR1 is SGHVS and CDR2 is FQNEAQ. The CDR3 is 14 residues long. V gave up 4 bases and J gave up 3 bases; unmatched junction bases: 3. As DNA, the CDR3 is TGTGCCAGCAGCTCGGGACTACACTACAATGAGCAGTTCTTC. This codes for CASSSGLHYNEQFF.

This clonotype was counted only a few times. The V gene is TRBV6-1, the J gene TRBJ2-2; TRBD1 or TRBD2 may be the D gene (5 bases each). Per germline, CDR1 MNHNS and CDR2 SASEGT. Between the trimmed V and J ends, which lost 8 bases and 4 bases, there was a span of 20 bases. The CDR3 totals 16 residues. CDR3 residues: CASCLPSIGVTGELFF. DNA for the CDR3: TGTGCCAGCTGCCTGCCTAGCATAGGGGTCACCGGGGAGCTGTTTTTT.

This clonotype turned up a few times. The chain uses TRBV20-1 and TRBJ1-4; possible D gene TRBD1, 5 bases. The V end lost 6 bases, the J end lost 3 bases, and 8 bases lay between the germline ends. This CDR3 is 12 amino acids long. Germline CDR1 and CDR2: DFQATT and SNEGSKA (reference sequence). The CDR3: CSAGHPNEKLFF. In nucleotides, the CDR3 is TGCAGTGCAGGACATCCTAATGAAAAACTGTTTTTT.

This clonotype has a handful of counts. As DNA, the CDR3 is TGTGCCATCAGTGATAAAGACAGGGAGTACGAGCAGTACTTC. Its protein is CAISDKDREYEQYF. J is TRBJ2-7 and V is TRBV10-3; 7 nucleotides agree with TRBD1. CDR1 and CDR2 (germline): ENHRY, SYGVKD. After removal of 3 bases from V and 4 bases from J, the junction contained 6 bases not matched to a gene. This CDR3 region has 14 residues.

CDR3 sequence: CASSLRPAREQYF. The CDR3 region has the DNA TGTGCCAGCAGTCTGAGGCCCGCCCGGGAGCAGTACTTC. The chain links TRBV12-3 or TRBV12-4 to TRBJ2-7; D ambiguous. The CDR3 contains 13 residues. Trimming left V 5 bases short and J 7 bases short, with 15 bases between.

The rearrangement uses TRBV4-3 and TRBJ2-5, with D perhaps being TRBD1 or TRBD2 (5 bases each). Trimming cost V 4 bases and J 2 bases, with 14 bases left between them. Germline V gene lookup returns CDR1 LGHNA and CDR2 YSLEER. The CDR3 is 15 residues long. The DNA of the CDR3 is TGCGCCAGCAGCCTTACCCGGGACCCTCAAGAGACCCAGTACTTC. This sequence encodes CASSLTRDPQETQYF.

This clonotype was observed a handful of times. The chain joins TRBV7-6 to TRBJ2-7; 9 bases match TRBD1. The germline CDR1 and CDR2 sequences are SGHVS and FNYEAQ. There are 15 residues in the CDR3. V dropped 2 bases and J dropped 4; count of bases not matched to a gene: 6. The DNA of the CDR3 is TGTGCCAGCAGCTTAAATTGGGACAGGGTTTACGAGCAGTACTTC. Translated, it gives CASSLNWDRVYEQYF. The whole variable domain, remainder taken from reference TRBV7-6 and TRBJ2-7, is GAGVSQSPRYKVTKRGQDVALRCDPISGHVSLYWYRQALGQGPEFLTYFNYEAQQDKSGLPNDRFSAERPEGSISTLTIQRTEQRDSAMYRCASSLNWDRVYEQYFGPGTRLTVT.